The subject of this entry is one T cell receptor (beta chain). The antigen remains unidentified. The sample originates from a study of cytomegalovirus exposure and HLA in healthy donors. The PCR was carried out with 60 Vbeta primers and 13 Jbeta primers. Measured with immunoSEQ multiplex PCR; TCRdb has only the in-frame clones, and not every one. The table for this sample gives over 150,000 clones. This CDR3 has 15 amino acids. Whole-study findings and limits: A list of about 180 TCR beta chains associated with cytomegalovirus was given. Sequencing likely generated an artifact that appeared as a cluster of highly shared sequence variants.

The sequencing sample was made of PBMCs. The sequence derives from a boy between 10 and 17 years old in good health and CMV-seronegative. This chain connects TRBV21-1 to TRBJ1-3; the table's D call, TRBD1, was not checked against the DNA. TRBV21-1 is an annotated pseudogene. CDR3 in amino acids: CASRIRGSSGNTIYF. The CDR3 bases are TGTGCCAGCAGAATCAGGGGAAGCTCTGGAAACACCATATATTTT.